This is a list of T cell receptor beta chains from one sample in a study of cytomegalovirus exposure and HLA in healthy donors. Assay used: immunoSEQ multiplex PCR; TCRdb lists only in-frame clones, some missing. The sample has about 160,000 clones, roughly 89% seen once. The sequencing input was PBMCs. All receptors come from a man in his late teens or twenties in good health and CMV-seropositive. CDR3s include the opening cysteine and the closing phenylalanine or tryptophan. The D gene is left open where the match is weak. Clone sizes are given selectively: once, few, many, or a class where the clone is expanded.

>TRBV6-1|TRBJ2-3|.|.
TGTGCCAGCTCCATTGACAGCCCAAGCACAGATACGCAGTATTTT
CASSIDSPSTDTQYF
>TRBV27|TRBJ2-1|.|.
TGTGCCAGCGGCCGCGCAGGTTTGAGTTCCTACAATGAGCAGTTCTTC
CASGRAGLSSYNEQFF
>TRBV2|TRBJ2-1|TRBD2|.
TGTGCCAGCAGAAGTCTAGCGGGAGGGCCAGATGAGCAGTTCTTC
CASRSLAGGPDEQFF
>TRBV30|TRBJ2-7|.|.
TGTGCCTGGAGTGTACGGAGGCGGGACGAGCAGTACTTC
CAWSVRRRDEQYF
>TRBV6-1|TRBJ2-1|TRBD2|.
TGTGCCAGCAACACACTAGCGGGGCCAAACAATGAGCAGTTCTTC
CASNTLAGPNNEQFF
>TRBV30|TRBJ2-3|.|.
TGTGCCTGGGAGTACAGCACAGATACGCAGTATTTT
CAWEYSTDTQYF
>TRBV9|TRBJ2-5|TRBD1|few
TGTGCCAGCGGGGGACAGGGGGTCGAGACCCAGTACTTC
CASGGQGVETQYF
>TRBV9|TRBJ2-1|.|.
TGTGCCAGCAGCGCTAGGGGCTACAATGAGCAGTTCTTC
CASSARGYNEQFF
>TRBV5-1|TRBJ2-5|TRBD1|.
TGCGCCAGTCACCCGGGACAGGGGGCGGGAGAGACCCAGTACTTC
CASHPGQGAGETQYF
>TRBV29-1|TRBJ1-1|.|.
TGCAGCGTTGAAAGGGGCATGAACACTGAAGCTTTCTTT
CSVERGMNTEAFF
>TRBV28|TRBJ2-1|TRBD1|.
TGTGCCAGCAGTTTTCTTGTCTTCCGGGACAGGGAGCAAAATGAGCAGTTCTTC
CASSFLVFRDREQNEQFF
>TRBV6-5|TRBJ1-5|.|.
TGTGCCAGCATTAAACAGGGAAAAGGCAATCAGCCCCAGCATTTT
CASIKQGKGNQPQHF
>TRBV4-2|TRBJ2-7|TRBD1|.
TGTGCCAGCAGCCAAGATGGTTTCGGGACAGGGGAGACCTACGAGCAGTACTTC
CASSQDGFGTGETYEQYF
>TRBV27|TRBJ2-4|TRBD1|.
TGTGCCAGCAGCCCCCGGGGACAGCTCAAAAACATTCAGTACTTC
CASSPRGQLKNIQYF
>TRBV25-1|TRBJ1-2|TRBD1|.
TGTGCCAGCAGTGACAGGGGGCAGAACGGCTACACCTTC
CASSDRGQNGYTF
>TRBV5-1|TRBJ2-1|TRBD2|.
TGCGCCAGCAGCTATTTACCGGGACTAGCGATTCTTCCGGGCAATGAGCAGTTCTTC
CASSYLPGLAILPGNEQFF
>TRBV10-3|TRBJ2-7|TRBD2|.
TGTGCCATCAGTGAGTCGACTAGCGGGAGAATTGAGCAGTACTTC
CAISESTSGRIEQYF
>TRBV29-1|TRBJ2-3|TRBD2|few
TGCAGCGTCGTTGGGGGAGGGCTTGATACGCAGTATTTT
CSVVGGGLDTQYF
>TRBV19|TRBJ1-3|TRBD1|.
TGTGCCAGTAGTATTTTTGCAGGGGGCCCTGGAAACACCATATATTTT
CASSIFAGGPGNTIYF
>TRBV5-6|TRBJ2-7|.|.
TGTGCCAGCAGCTTGTACGCTCCCAGGACCTACGAGCAGTACTTC
CASSLYAPRTYEQYF
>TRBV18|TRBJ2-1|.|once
TGTGCCAGCTCAAAGCGGCCCCCCGGGGATGAGCAGTTCTTC
CASSKRPPGDEQFF
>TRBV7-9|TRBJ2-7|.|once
TGTGCCAGCAGCTTGTCTCAGGGGATCTACGAGCAGTACTTC
CASSLSQGIYEQYF
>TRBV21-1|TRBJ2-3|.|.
TGTGCCAGCAGCAAACAGGGGGCCGCAGATACGCAGTATTTT
CASSKQGAADTQYF
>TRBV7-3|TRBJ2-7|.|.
TGTGCCAGCAGCCTACAGGGCGGCTACGAGCAGTACTTC
CASSLQGGYEQYF
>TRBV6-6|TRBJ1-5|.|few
TGTGCCAGCAGTCCCGGGGACTTCGGTAGCAATCAGCCCCAGCATTTT
CASSPGDFGSNQPQHF
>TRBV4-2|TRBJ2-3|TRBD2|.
TGTGCCAGCAGCCGCAGCGATAGCGGGATTAGTGCAGATACGCAGTATTTT
CASSRSDSGISADTQYF
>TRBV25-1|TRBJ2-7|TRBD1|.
TGTGCCAGCAGTGATGGACAGGGGGGATCCTACGAGCAGTACTTC
CASSDGQGGSYEQYF
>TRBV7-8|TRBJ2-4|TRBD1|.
TGTGCCAGCAGCTCGGGACAGGGGAACATTCAGTACTTC
CASSSGQGNIQYF
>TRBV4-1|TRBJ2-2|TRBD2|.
TGCGCCAGCAGCCAAGATGGGGGGGAGTACACCGGGGAGCTGTTTTTT
CASSQDGGEYTGELFF
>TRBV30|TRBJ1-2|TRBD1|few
TGTGCCTGGAGTCCAGGGGGATACTATGGCTACACCTTC
CAWSPGGYYGYTF
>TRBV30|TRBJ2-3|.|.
TGTGCCTGGAGTTGGGAGGGGGGCACAGATACGCAGTATTTT
CAWSWEGGTDTQYF
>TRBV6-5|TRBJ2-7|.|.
TGTGCCAGCAGTTACCATTCCCAGGGCGAACACTACGAGCAGTACTTC
CASSYHSQGEHYEQYF
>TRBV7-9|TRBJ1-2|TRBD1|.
TGTGCCAGCAGCTTCCGGGACAGGGGAGGGGATGGCTACACCTTC
CASSFRDRGGDGYTF
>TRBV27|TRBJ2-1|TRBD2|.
TGTGCCAGCAGTGCACTAGCGTTGGGCTACAATGAGCAGTTCTTC
CASSALALGYNEQFF
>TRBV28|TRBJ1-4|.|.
TGTGCCAGCACTCCAAGGTCCCCGCGGAATGAAAAACTGTTTTTT
CASTPRSPRNEKLFF
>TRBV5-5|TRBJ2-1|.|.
TGTGCCATGGGGCCCAATGGGGCTACCACCTACAATGAGCAGTTCTTC
CAMGPNGATTYNEQFF
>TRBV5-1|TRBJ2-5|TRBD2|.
TGCGCCAGCAGCTTGGCGGGAGGGGAGACCCAGTACTTC
CASSLAGGETQYF
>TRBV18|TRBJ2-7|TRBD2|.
TGTGCCAGCTCATCGACTAGCGGGAGAACGGGGGAGCAGTACTTC
CASSSTSGRTGEQYF
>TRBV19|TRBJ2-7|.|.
TGTGCCTCTCAGGGGTCCTACGAGCAGTACTTC
CASQGSYEQYF
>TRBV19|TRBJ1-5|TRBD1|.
TGTGCCAGTAGTCCGAGACAGGGGAGCAATCAGCCCCAGCATTTT
CASSPRQGSNQPQHF
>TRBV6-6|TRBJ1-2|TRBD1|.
TGTGCCAGCAGTTGGCCTACAGGGGGCACATATGGCTACACCTTC
CASSWPTGGTYGYTF
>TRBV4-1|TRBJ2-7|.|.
TGCGCCAGCAGCCCCCAACAGCTACCTCAATACGAGCAGTACTTC
CASSPQQLPQYEQYF
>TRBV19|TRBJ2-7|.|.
TGTGCCACCCAATCGACAGTTTCCTACGAGCAGTACTTC
CATQSTVSYEQYF
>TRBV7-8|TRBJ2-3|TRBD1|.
TGTGCCAGCAGACCCCGTTTTCGGGACAGACTCACCCCGTTCACAGATACGCAGTATTTT
CASRPRFRDRLTPFTDTQYF
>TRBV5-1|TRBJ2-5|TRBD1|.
TGCGCCAGCGGCAAGGGACAGGGGGCTCGTGAGACCCAGTACTTC
CASGKGQGARETQYF
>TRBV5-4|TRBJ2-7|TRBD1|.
TGTGCCAGCAGCCCCGGGACAGGGGGGTCCTACGAGCAGTACTTC
CASSPGTGGSYEQYF
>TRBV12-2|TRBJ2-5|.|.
TGTGCAAGTCGCTTAGGTTGGAGACTAGCGGTATTCCAAGAGACCCAGTACTTC
CASRLGWRLAVFQETQYF
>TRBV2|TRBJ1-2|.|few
TGTGCCAGCAGTGGAATAAGGCAGGAATATGGCTACACCTTC
CASSGIRQEYGYTF
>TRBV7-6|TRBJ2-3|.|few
TGTGCCAGCAGCTTTGTAGCAGATACGCAGTATTTT
CASSFVADTQYF
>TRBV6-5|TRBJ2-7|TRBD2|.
TGTGCCAGCAGTTACGGAGCGGGATTTACCTACGAGCAGTACTTC
CASSYGAGFTYEQYF
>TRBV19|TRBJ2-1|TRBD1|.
TGTGCCAGTAGTAGGGACAGACCAAATGAGCAGTTCTTC
CASSRDRPNEQFF
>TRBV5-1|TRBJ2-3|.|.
TGCGCCAGCAGCTTGGACAGGGAGGGTGCAGATACGCAGTATTTT
CASSLDREGADTQYF
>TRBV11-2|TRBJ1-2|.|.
TGTGCCAGCAGCAATATTCGGACAGCCTTGGGTTATGGCTACACCTTC
CASSNIRTALGYGYTF
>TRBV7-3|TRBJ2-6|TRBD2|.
TGTGCCAGCAGCTCCGGGGGGTCTGGGGCCAACGTCCTGACTTTC
CASSSGGSGANVLTF
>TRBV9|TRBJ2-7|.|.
TGTGCCAGCAGCGTAGAGTCAAGTGGAACTACTTCCTACGAGCAGTACTTC
CASSVESSGTTSYEQYF
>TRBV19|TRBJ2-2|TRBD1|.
TGTGCCAGTAGTATCCAACAGGGGGCGAGTATGACCGGGGAGCTGTTTTTT
CASSIQQGASMTGELFF
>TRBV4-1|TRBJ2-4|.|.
TGCGCCAGCAGCCCGGGGGCGGCAGCGGGGCTAGCCAAAAACATTCAGTACTTC
CASSPGAAAGLAKNIQYF
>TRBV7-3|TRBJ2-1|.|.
TGTGCCAGCAGCAACAGCCCCGGGGACTACAATGAGCAGTTCTTC
CASSNSPGDYNEQFF
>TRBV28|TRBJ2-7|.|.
TGTGCCAGCAGCAGTAGGGGGTTATGGTCCTACGAGCAGTACTTC
CASSSRGLWSYEQYF